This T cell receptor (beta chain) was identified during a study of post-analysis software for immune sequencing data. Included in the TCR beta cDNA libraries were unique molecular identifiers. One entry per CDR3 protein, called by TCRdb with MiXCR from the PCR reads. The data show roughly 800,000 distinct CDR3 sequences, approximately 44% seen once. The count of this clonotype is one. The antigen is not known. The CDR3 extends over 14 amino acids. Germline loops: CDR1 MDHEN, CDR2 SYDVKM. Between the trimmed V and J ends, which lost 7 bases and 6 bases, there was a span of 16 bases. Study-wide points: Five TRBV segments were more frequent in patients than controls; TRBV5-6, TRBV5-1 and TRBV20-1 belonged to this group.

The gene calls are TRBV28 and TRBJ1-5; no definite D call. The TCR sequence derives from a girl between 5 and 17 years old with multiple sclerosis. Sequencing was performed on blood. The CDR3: CASNNRISGQPQHF. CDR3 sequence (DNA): TGTGCCAGCAACAACAGAATTTCGGGTCAGCCCCAGCATTTT.